These T cell receptor beta chains were read from a single sample in a study of T-cell memory formation after mild COVID-19. TCRdb re-called the 5' RACE reads through MiXCR, storing one row per CDR3 protein. The sample consists of 550,000 to 600,000 distinct CDR3 sequences, 15% to 20% of them appearing once. The sequenced sample was PBMCs or a T cell subset sorted from them (not recorded which). The receptors were sampled from an adult woman who had mild COVID-19 (a few samples of this study predate the infection). Cell type and time point are not known. Each CDR3 is given with its conserved first and last residue. The D gene is left open where the match is weak. Where a row states a size, it is once, few, many or the class of an expanded clone; other rows omit it.

j_call d_call v_call clone_size cdr3_nt cdr3_aa
TRBJ2-7 - TRBV5-1 few TGCGCCAGCAGCTTGATCGGGACGGAGCACTACGAGCAGTACTTC CASSLIGTEHYEQYF
TRBJ1-6 TRBD1 TRBV6-5 few TGTGCCAGCAGATACGGACAGGGGAATTCACCCCTCCACTTT CASRYGQGNSPLHF
TRBJ2-2 TRBD1 TRBV5-6 - TGTGCCAGCGACAGGGGGCACGGCGGGGAGCTGTTTTTT CASDRGHGGELFF
TRBJ2-2 TRBD2 TRBV7-2 few TGTGCCAGCAGCCCAAAACTAGCGGGGGGGTCCGGGGAGCTGTTTTTT CASSPKLAGGSGELFF
TRBJ2-5 - TRBV15 few TGTGCCACCAGCAGAGATCTTGCGGGATCAGGGGAGACCCAGTACTTC CATSRDLAGSGETQYF
TRBJ2-3 TRBD2 TRBV6-2/TRBV6-3 - TGTGCCAGCAGTTACCCAGGACTAGCGGGAGTTCGAGTTGCCACAGATACGCAGTATTTT CASSYPGLAGVRVATDTQYF
TRBJ2-7 - TRBV4-1 - TGCGCCAGCAGCCATCCAGACAGAAACGAGCAGTACTTC CASSHPDRNEQYF
TRBJ2-7 TRBD1 TRBV12-3/TRBV12-4 few TGTGCCAGCAGTCCTACCCAGGGGGAAGGCTACGAGCAGTACTTC CASSPTQGEGYEQYF
TRBJ2-7 - TRBV12-3/TRBV12-4 - TGTGCCAGCAGTTCCACTTACCTGGGGCAGTACTTC CASSSTYLGQYF
TRBJ1-4 - TRBV27 - TGTGCCACCTCGGATCGGGGTCCCCCTGAAAAACTGTTTTTT CATSDRGPPEKLFF
TRBJ1-2 - TRBV6-1 few TGTGCCAGCAGTGAAGGAAGGGACACGGTCTACACCTTC CASSEGRDTVYTF
TRBJ2-1 TRBD2 TRBV27 - TGTGCCAGCAGTTCTGCGGGAGGCAGGGGAACCTACAATGAGCAGTTCTTC CASSSAGGRGTYNEQFF
TRBJ1-5 - TRBV5-1 many TGCGCCAGCAGCTGGGACGGCCAGCCCCAGCATTTT CASSWDGQPQHF
TRBJ2-1 - TRBV4-3 few TGCGCCAGCAGCCAAGAAGTGCCCTACAATGAGCAGTTCTTC CASSQEVPYNEQFF
TRBJ2-3 - TRBV7-9 few TGTGCCAGCACCCCCGGGGAGGGCACAGATACGCAGTATTTT CASTPGEGTDTQYF
TRBJ1-4 - TRBV20-1 - TGCAGTGCTATCCTGGGAACTAATGAAAAACTGTTTTTT CSAILGTNEKLFF
TRBJ2-2 - TRBV19 few TGTGCCAGTAGTAAACTGTCCTGGGGGCCGACCGGGGAGCTGTTTTTT CASSKLSWGPTGELFF
TRBJ1-2 - TRBV15 - TGTGCCACCAGCAGAGGTGGCAGAGAGACCTATGGCTACACCTTC CATSRGGRETYGYTF
TRBJ2-4 - TRBV5-6 - TGTGCCAGCAGCTTGTATGACAGAAACCTTGGCATTCAGTACTTC CASSLYDRNLGIQYF
TRBJ2-1 TRBD2 TRBV12-3/TRBV12-4 - TGTGCCAGCAGCCCCCTAGCGGGAGTCAGGAATGAGCAGTTCTTC CASSPLAGVRNEQFF
TRBJ2-7 TRBD1 TRBV25-1 many TGTGCCAGCACAGGGGGCTACGAGCAGTACTTC CASTGGYEQYF
TRBJ2-1 TRBD2 TRBV7-3 few TGTGCCAGCAGCTCCCTCTCTGGACTAGGCTCCTACAATGAGCAGTTCTTC CASSSLSGLGSYNEQFF
TRBJ1-6 - TRBV12-3/TRBV12-4 - TGTGCCAGCACCTCGACGGCCCCGGGGGATTCACCCCTCCACTTT CASTSTAPGDSPLHF
TRBJ2-3 - TRBV5-1 - TGCGCCAGCAATATCCGGACTCCCGAGCTGGATACGCAGTATTTT CASNIRTPELDTQYF
TRBJ2-5 TRBD2 TRBV7-3 - TGTGCCAGCGCCCTACGAGCGGGAGGGCCAGAGACCCAGTACTTC CASALRAGGPETQYF
TRBJ1-3 - TRBV7-6 - TGTGCCAGCAGCTTTGAGTATCCTGGAAACACCATATATTTT CASSFEYPGNTIYF
TRBJ2-3 - TRBV7-9 - TGTGCCAGCAGCTCGCCTGCCCTAGATACGCAGTATTTT CASSSPALDTQYF
TRBJ2-1 TRBD2 TRBV5-1 - TGCGCCAGCAGCTTATCGGGAGGGCCGGGGAATGAGCAGTTCTTC CASSLSGGPGNEQFF
TRBJ2-7 - TRBV5-5 - TGTGCCAGCAGAGGGACGTCTTCCTACGAGCAGTACTTC CASRGTSSYEQYF
TRBJ2-7 - TRBV7-8 few TGTGCCAGCAGCTTAGGCTGGGGGGCTTACTACGAGCAGTACTTC CASSLGWGAYYEQYF
TRBJ2-5 TRBD2 TRBV14 few TGTGCCAGCAGCCAAGATAGAGCGGGACAAGAGACCCAGTACTTC CASSQDRAGQETQYF
TRBJ2-1 TRBD1 TRBV14 few TGTGCCAGCAGCCTAGATTTGACAGGGTATGAGCAGTTCTTC CASSLDLTGYEQFF
TRBJ2-5 TRBD2 TRBV27 - TGTGCCAGCAGTTCCAGCGGGGGGCTGGGGGAGACCCAGTACTTC CASSSSGGLGETQYF
TRBJ2-2 - TRBV5-1 - TGCGACAGCAGCTTGTACAGCGGCGCGAACACCGGGGAGCTGTTTTTT CDSSLYSGANTGELFF
TRBJ1-1 TRBD1 TRBV29-1 few TGCAGCGTTGGCGGACAGGGGGCCCCTGAAGCTTTCTTT CSVGGQGAPEAFF
TRBJ1-1 TRBD1 TRBV11-1 - TGTGCCAGCAGCTTGACAGGGGACATGAACACTGAAGCTTTCTTT CASSLTGDMNTEAFF
TRBJ2-6 - TRBV7-9 few TGTGCCAGCAGCTTAGGCGGCAGGGTTTCAGGGGCCAACGTCCTGACTTTC CASSLGGRVSGANVLTF
TRBJ2-3 TRBD1 TRBV27 - TGTGCCAGCAGGGCGGGACAGGGGTCGGCAGATACGCAGTATTTT CASRAGQGSADTQYF
TRBJ2-7 - TRBV18 many TGTGCCAGCCCGCGGTTCGACAGAGATCCTTACGAGCAGTACTTC CASPRFDRDPYEQYF
TRBJ1-2 - TRBV6-6 - TGTGCCAGCACCCTTGGGGGGGACGATGGCTACACCTTC CASTLGGDDGYTF
TRBJ1-5 - TRBV4-1 few TGCGCCAGCAGCCTCTACAGGGGCAATCAGCCCCAGCATTTT CASSLYRGNQPQHF
TRBJ2-4 - TRBV12-5 few TGTGCTAGTGGTAGCGGGCAGGGTCTAGCCAAAAACATTCAGTACTTC CASGSGQGLAKNIQYF
TRBJ1-1 - TRBV29-1 - TGCAGCGTCGCCTACAGGGTTGACACTGAAGCTTTCTTT CSVAYRVDTEAFF
TRBJ2-1 - TRBV5-1 many TGCGCCAGCAGCTTTTTGGGGGACCCTACCTACAATGAGCAGTTCTTC CASSFLGDPTYNEQFF
TRBJ1-5 TRBD1 TRBV5-1 many TGCGCCAGCAGCTCAGGGGGAAGCAATCAGCCCCAGCATTTT CASSSGGSNQPQHF
TRBJ1-2 - TRBV5-1 - TGCGCCAGCAGCAATGCGCCAGAGGGCTACACCTTC CASSNAPEGYTF
TRBJ2-5 - TRBV15 - TGTGCCACCAGCAGAGTAGGGGGAGAGACCCAGTACTTC CATSRVGGETQYF
TRBJ1-1 - TRBV7-9 - TGTGCCAGCAGCTTATCGGGTTTCGGCTTCACTGAAGCTTTCTTT CASSLSGFGFTEAFF
TRBJ1-2 TRBD1 TRBV6-5 few TGTGCCAGCAGTTACTCGAACAGGGGTGCCTATGGCTACACCTTC CASSYSNRGAYGYTF
TRBJ1-3 - TRBV29-1 few TGCAGCGTTGAGTATAGCTCAAAGGGAAACACCATATATTTT CSVEYSSKGNTIYF
TRBJ2-5 TRBD1 TRBV7-2 - TGTGCCAGCAGCCCGCAAAGGCTGGGACAGGGAGAGACCCAGTACTTC CASSPQRLGQGETQYF
TRBJ1-1 - TRBV7-6 - TGTGCCAGCAGCTCCCAATACCGGGACACTGAAGCTTTCTTT CASSSQYRDTEAFF
TRBJ2-7 TRBD2 TRBV5-1 few TGCGCCAGCAGCCCGGGCGGTAGCGGGAGTTACGAGCAGTACTTC CASSPGGSGSYEQYF
TRBJ1-2 - TRBV7-3 - TGTGCCAGCAGCTTAGTAGGGTCCGGTGGCGGCTACACCTTC CASSLVGSGGGYTF
TRBJ1-1 - TRBV6-6 - TGTGCCAGCTGGGGGGGCATGGGCACTGAAGCTTTCTTT CASWGGMGTEAFF